This T cell receptor (beta chain) was identified during a study of PD-1 blockade in classical Hodgkin lymphoma. All patients relapsed after autologous stem cell transplantation, and brentuximab vedotin exposure varied. Generated by immunoSEQ multiplex PCR, the TCRdb table keeps only in-frame clones and is missing some. The data show tens of thousands of clones, with approximately 81% seen just once and roughly 8% held by the top ten. This clonotype was obtained from a human donor with classical Hodgkin lymphoma. Here the sequenced sample was peripheral blood mononuclear cells (PBMCs), taken before the second cycle of nivolumab.

The CDR3 DNA reads as TGTGCCAGCAGCTCCGGAAACCCCCTTCGGACAGTTAATTCACCCCTCCACTTT. This sequence encodes CASSSGNPLRTVNSPLHF. The genes are TRBV11-2 and TRBJ1-6; tentative D call: TRBD1 (6 bases). V gave up 4 bases and J gave up 6 bases, with 22 bases separating them. The germline CDR1 and CDR2 sequences are SGHAT and FQNNGV. CDR3 length equals 18 residues.